This T cell receptor beta chain is drawn from a study of blood T cell repertoires in COVID-19. Study information: Donors in the United States, Italy and Spain gave samples during acute or convalescent COVID-19. T cells, B-cell-depleted T cells, or PBMCs provided the cDNA or gDNA that served as material.

Seattle enrolled patients during active infection and tracked them longitudinally. The CDR3 is 15 amino acids. CDR1 and CDR2 (germline): SEHNR, FQNEAQ (reference sequence). The V segment lost 5 bases and the J segment 4 bases; nucleotides outside the gene matches: 6. Per the authors' pipeline: The assay estimated nucleated cells by amplifying reference gene primers. The assay was immunoSEQ multiplex PCR, and TCRdb's table has in-frame clones only and misses some. That table supplies the V and J calls and clone size; D and trimming were determined from the DNA. The table includes 150,000 to 200,000 clones, more than 80% detected once.

Specimen: peripheral blood. The sequence was collected from an older woman with COVID-19, enrolled during active disease. The chain links TRBV7-9 to TRBJ2-2; TRBD1 agrees at 8 bases. DNA of the CDR3: TGTGCCAGCAGCGCACCGGGACAGGCCACCGGGGAGCTGTTTTTT. Translation gives CASSAPGQATGELFF.